What follows is one T cell receptor (beta chain) and its context. This sample stems from a study of blood T cell repertoires in COVID-19. In the source study's methods: Amplification from reference gene primers served as the basis for estimated nucleated cell counts. The protocol was immunoSEQ multiplex PCR, while the TCRdb copy is restricted to in-frame clones and leaves out a portion. That table is the source of V, J and clone size, and D and trimming were worked out from the DNA. The sample consists of a few hundred thousand clones, roughly 86% of them appearing once. This receptor was obtained from a young woman with COVID-19, enrolled during active disease. Specimen: peripheral blood.

The CDR3 region has the DNA TGTGCCAGCAGCTCGACAGGAAGCAATCAGCCCCAGCATTTT. Its translation: CASSSTGSNQPQHF. This chain uses TRBV5-6 with TRBJ1-5, with D maybe TRBD1 (6 bases). The V end was cut by 3 bases, the J end by 1 base, with 8 bases between. The CDR3 is 14 residues long. Germline CDR1 is SGHDT and CDR2 is YYEEEE.